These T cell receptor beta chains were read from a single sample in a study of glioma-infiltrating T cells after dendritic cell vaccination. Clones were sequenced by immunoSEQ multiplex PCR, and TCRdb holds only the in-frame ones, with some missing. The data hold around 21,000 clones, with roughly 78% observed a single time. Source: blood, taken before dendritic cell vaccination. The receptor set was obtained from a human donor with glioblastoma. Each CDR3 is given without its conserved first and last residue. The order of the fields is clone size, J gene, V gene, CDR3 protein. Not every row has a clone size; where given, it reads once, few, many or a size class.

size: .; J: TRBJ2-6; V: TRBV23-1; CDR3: ASSQNPRAVGVSGANVLT
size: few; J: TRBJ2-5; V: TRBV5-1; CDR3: ASSLAGGYQETQY
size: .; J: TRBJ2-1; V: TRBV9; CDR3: ASSVEVVAGSEQF
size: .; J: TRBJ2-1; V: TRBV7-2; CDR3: ASSLDRGGNEQF
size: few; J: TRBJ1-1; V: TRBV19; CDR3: ASSGHRLVNTEAF
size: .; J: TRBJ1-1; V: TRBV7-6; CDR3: ASSPPGWTEAF
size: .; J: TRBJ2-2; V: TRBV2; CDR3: ASSRQNTGELF
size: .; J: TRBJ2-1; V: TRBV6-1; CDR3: ASIQQSYNEQF
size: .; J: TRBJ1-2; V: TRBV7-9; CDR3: ASSRDRGGYGYT
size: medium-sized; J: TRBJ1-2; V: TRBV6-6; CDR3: ASSTRDSSFGDGYT